This T cell receptor (beta chain) was recovered during a study of blood T cell repertoires in COVID-19 (dated by TCRdb to about 2020). About the investigation overall: Collaborator samples came from the United States, Italy and Spain and covered acute and convalescent phases of COVID-19. The sample metadata nearly always contained a de-identified subject ID, COVID-19 status, age in years and sex. Where available, HLA class I and class II types were taken from metadata supplied by the sample provider and were not determined by assay-based typing. The samples were drawn from two sources: the first 160 participants of the ongoing ImmuneRACE study, and 1,200 or so subjects contributed by 6 global collaborators. The material from the prospective study consisted of cDNA or gDNA derived from T cells, B-cell-depleted T cells, or PBMCs. The repertoires were released in a freely available public database intended as a resource for research on the immune response to SARS-CoV-2. Subjects who had been exposed to COVID-19, were actively infected with it, or had recovered from it provided the deeply sampled blood TCRbeta repertoires that made up the dataset.

Sequences MDHEN (CDR1) and SYDVKM (CDR2) are obtained from the germline V gene. The CDR3 numbers 15 residues from cysteine through phenylalanine. The retained sequence is limited to the CDR3, 45 bases, with the frame set at the first base. At the junction V is shortened by 6 bases and J by 5 bases; bases outside the gene matches: 12. In the prospective study, participants were about 18 to 100 years old, resided in fewer than 25 geographic areas of the United States, and were enrolled through a virtual design. In the prospective study, cohorts were assigned on the basis of participant-reported clinical history obtained from a screening survey and a study questionnaire. Recovered participants in ImmuneRACE Cohort 3 were defined as having two consecutive negative NP/OP PCR tests, clearance from a healthcare professional, or resolution of symptoms. In the prospective study, mobile phlebotomists collected whole blood, serum and a nasopharyngeal or oropharyngeal swab from each participant. Participants in the prospective study had the option to provide additional blood draws and questionnaires over a 2-month period. Before DNA extraction, prospective study blood samples were shipped either frozen or at room temperature.

In regard to this clone: Its specific antigen is unknown. Base qualities are not recorded, but no much larger clone differs from it by a single base.

General findings and caveats noted by the study authors: Clinical and demographic metadata were provided uncurated, with the amount varying by source and participant.

The immunoSEQ Assay, a bias-controlled multiplex PCR, was used to amplify TCRbeta CDR3 regions from genomic DNA. Processing in the source paper ran as follows. Nucleated cell counts per sample were estimated from amplification of reference gene primers within the assay. Sequence reads were collapsed and filtered to measure the absolute abundance of every unique TCRbeta CDR3 rearrangement. For each sample, productive Simpson clonality was calculated as the square root of Simpson's diversity index over productive rearrangements. This is the immuneACCESS table as TCRdb keeps it, with only in-frame sequences that have V and J called. A part of the clones is gone; compared with another copy, unresolved V genes explain less than half, and the rest is unexplained. V, J and clone size are those of that table, while D and trimming were read from the DNA. This sample gives about 330,000 clones in total; about 90% of them show up just once. The ten largest clones add up to about 5% of the sample.

This sequence originates from a young man who had recovered from COVID-19. The source material was PBMCs or T cells enriched from blood (not recorded which). The sequence is built from TRBV28 and TRBJ1-1, and 7 junction bases match TRBD1. Here the CDR3 is given as CASRREAGGYTEAFF. In nucleotide form, the sequence is TGTGCCAGCAGGAGGGAGGCAGGGGGGTATACTGAAGCTTTCTTT.